A selection of T cell receptor beta chains follows, all from one sample in a study of immune evolution from preneoplasia to lung adenocarcinoma. Generated by immunoSEQ multiplex PCR, the TCRdb table keeps only in-frame clones and is missing some. The sample shows 6,500 to 8,500 clones, about 72% of them seen only once. Sequenced sample: FFPE minimally invasive lung adenocarcinoma tissue. The receptor set was obtained from a donor aged 70 or over with lung adenocarcinoma. Both conserved end residues are part of each CDR3. Fields, in order: clone size, V gene, D gene, J gene, CDR3 DNA, CDR3 protein. A D gene is named only where the DNA matches it firmly. The listing skips clone size in some rows; elsewhere it reads once, few, many or a size class.

clone size: .; V gene: TRBV10-3; D gene: .; J gene: TRBJ1-1; CDR3 DNA: TGTGCCACCGGGACCTCTCCAGGTGGGTTGACTGAAGCTTTCTTT; CDR3 protein: CATGTSPGGLTEAFF
clone size: .; V gene: TRBV2; D gene: .; J gene: TRBJ1-1; CDR3 DNA: TGTGCCAGCAGTCGACAGTTGAACACTGAAGCTTTCTTT; CDR3 protein: CASSRQLNTEAFF
clone size: .; V gene: TRBV7-2; D gene: .; J gene: TRBJ2-7; CDR3 DNA: TGTGCCAGCAGCCCCCAGGGAGGCTCCCACGAGCAGTACTTC; CDR3 protein: CASSPQGGSHEQYF
clone size: .; V gene: TRBV27; D gene: TRBD2; J gene: TRBJ2-7; CDR3 DNA: TGTGCCAGCAAATTCAGCGCGGGAGGCGGGTACGAGCAGTACTTC; CDR3 protein: CASKFSAGGGYEQYF
clone size: .; V gene: TRBV19; D gene: TRBD2; J gene: TRBJ2-5; CDR3 DNA: TGTGCCAGTAGTGGAAGGACTAGCGGCATCCAAGAGACCCAGTACTTC; CDR3 protein: CASSGRTSGIQETQYF
clone size: .; V gene: TRBV6-5; D gene: TRBD2; J gene: TRBJ2-7; CDR3 DNA: TGTGCCAGCAGTCATTCGGGACTAGCTGACGAGCAGTACTTC; CDR3 protein: CASSHSGLADEQYF
clone size: .; V gene: TRBV28; D gene: .; J gene: TRBJ1-1; CDR3 DNA: TGTGCCAGCAGTTTAGAGATCTCCAGGAACACTGAAGCTTTCTTT; CDR3 protein: CASSLEISRNTEAFF
clone size: .; V gene: TRBV10-3; D gene: .; J gene: TRBJ1-5; CDR3 DNA: TGTGCCATCAGTGACGGTGGATGGGGCAATCAGCCCCAGCATTTT; CDR3 protein: CAISDGGWGNQPQHF
clone size: .; V gene: TRBV20-1; D gene: .; J gene: TRBJ1-1; CDR3 DNA: TGCAGTGCTAGGAAGAACACTGAAGCTTTCTTT; CDR3 protein: CSARKNTEAFF
clone size: .; V gene: TRBV27; D gene: TRBD2; J gene: TRBJ2-7; CDR3 DNA: TGTGCCAGCAGCTTAGACGAACGGACTAGCGGAGCCTACGAGCAGTACTTC; CDR3 protein: CASSLDERTSGAYEQYF
clone size: once; V gene: TRBV5-8; D gene: .; J gene: TRBJ1-1; CDR3 DNA: TGTGCCAGCAGCTACGGACGGGTGAACACTGAAGCTTTCTTT; CDR3 protein: CASSYGRVNTEAFF
clone size: .; V gene: TRBV9; D gene: .; J gene: TRBJ2-7; CDR3 DNA: TGTGCCAGCAGCGTAGGGGCCGGGAGAACCTACGAGCAGTACTTC; CDR3 protein: CASSVGAGRTYEQYF
clone size: .; V gene: TRBV19; D gene: .; J gene: TRBJ2-3; CDR3 DNA: TGTGCCAGTAGTATTCGGTGGGGAGATACGCAGTATTTT; CDR3 protein: CASSIRWGDTQYF
clone size: .; V gene: TRBV11-2; D gene: .; J gene: TRBJ2-7; CDR3 DNA: TGTGCCAGCAGCTCCCCGGCCGGGACGGGGAGCTCCTACGAGCAGTACTTC; CDR3 protein: CASSSPAGTGSSYEQYF
clone size: .; V gene: TRBV7-8; D gene: .; J gene: TRBJ2-3; CDR3 DNA: TGTGCCAGCAGCGAAACGGCCGGGACAAACACAGATACGCAGTATTTT; CDR3 protein: CASSETAGTNTDTQYF
clone size: .; V gene: TRBV14; D gene: .; J gene: TRBJ2-3; CDR3 DNA: TGCGCCAGCAGCCAAGTCGGGTCCACAGATACGCAGTATTTT; CDR3 protein: CASSQVGSTDTQYF
clone size: .; V gene: TRBV11-2; D gene: .; J gene: TRBJ2-1; CDR3 DNA: TGTGCCAGCAGCTCGGAAGTACTGACGACCAATGAGCAGTTCTTC; CDR3 protein: CASSSEVLTTNEQFF
clone size: .; V gene: TRBV7-9; D gene: TRBD2; J gene: TRBJ2-1; CDR3 DNA: TGTGCCAGCCAACTAGCGGATGAGCAGTTCTTC; CDR3 protein: CASQLADEQFF
clone size: .; V gene: TRBV5-4; D gene: .; J gene: TRBJ1-1; CDR3 DNA: TGTGCCAGCAGCTTGGATAATCAAGGCACTGAAGCTTTCTTT; CDR3 protein: CASSLDNQGTEAFF
clone size: .; V gene: TRBV6-5; D gene: .; J gene: TRBJ2-7; CDR3 DNA: TGTGCCAGCAGTTACTCGTCTCTCAGGACCTACGAGCAGTACTTC; CDR3 protein: CASSYSSLRTYEQYF
clone size: .; V gene: TRBV5-4; D gene: .; J gene: TRBJ2-3; CDR3 DNA: TGTGCCAGCAGCTTGGGTGGGGAGAGCTCACAGATAACGCAGTATTTT; CDR3 protein: CASSLGGESSQITQYF
clone size: .; V gene: TRBV7-2; D gene: .; J gene: TRBJ2-3; CDR3 DNA: TGTGCCAGCAGCTTTTCGCCTAGCTATCGGGCAGATACGCAGTATTTT; CDR3 protein: CASSFSPSYRADTQYF
clone size: .; V gene: TRBV7-8; D gene: TRBD1; J gene: TRBJ1-2; CDR3 DNA: TGTGCCAGCAGCCCAATATTGGGACAGGGTATTCACTACACCTTC; CDR3 protein: CASSPILGQGIHYTF
clone size: .; V gene: TRBV18; D gene: .; J gene: TRBJ2-7; CDR3 DNA: TGTGCCAGCTCACCCTCCCGAGGGGGGTTCTACGAGCAGTACTTC; CDR3 protein: CASSPSRGGFYEQYF
clone size: .; V gene: TRBV6-5; D gene: .; J gene: TRBJ2-7; CDR3 DNA: TGTGCCAGCAGTTACTCGATCGGCCTTGCTTACGAGCAGTACTTC; CDR3 protein: CASSYSIGLAYEQYF